These 24 T cell receptor beta chains were sequenced from one sample in a study of CD8 T cells in Susac syndrome. Reverse transcription of about 0.45 to 1 ug RNA was carried out with random hexamers. MiXCR, run by TCRdb on the immunoSEQ multiplex PCR reads, gives a single entry per CDR3 protein. The sample yields hundreds of thousands of distinct CDR3 sequences, about 94% seen once. Sequenced material: CD4+ T cells from PBMCs. The receptors originated from a human donor with Susac syndrome.

The J gene is TRBJ1-5, the V gene TRBV6-2 or TRBV6-3; D not resolved. V dropped 4 bases and J dropped 3 bases, with 10 bases sitting between them. This CDR3 comprises 14 residues. The germline V gene encodes CDR1 MNHEY and CDR2 SVGEGT. The CDR3 spells CASSSSGPNQPQHF. The CDR3 DNA sequence: TGTGCCAGCAGTTCGTCCGGGCCCAATCAGCCCCAGCATTTT.

The chain recombines TRBV20-1 with TRBJ2-5; D unresolved. V was shortened by 6 bases and J by 5 bases, with 13 bases between the two germline ends. The CDR3 spans 12 residues. The germline V gene has CDR1 DFQATT and CDR2 SNEGSKA (reference sequence). CDR3 DNA sequence: TGCAGTGCCTTGGTCGGTGGGGAGACCCAGTACTTC. This gives the protein CSALVGGETQYF.

This chain connects TRBV20-1 to TRBJ1-1, with 10 bases aligning to TRBD1. Germline assignment: CDR1 DFQATT and CDR2 SNEGSKA (reference sequence). The CDR3 sequence is 15 residues long. Trimming removed 1 base from V and 4 bases from J; junction bases left unmatched: 6. The CDR3, as DNA: TGCAGTGCTAGAGGTGACAGGGGGCCGAGCACTGAAGCTTTCTTT. As protein: CSARGDRGPSTEAFF.

The chain couples TRBV20-1 to TRBJ1-2; 7 nucleotides agree with TRBD1. This CDR3 has 14 amino acids. V trimming: 2 bases; J trimming: 2 bases; junction bases outside the gene matches: 5. Per the germline V gene, CDR1 is DFQATT and CDR2 is SNEGSKA (reference sequence). The CDR3 DNA reads as TGCAGTGCTAGACACTCGACAGGGAACTATGGCTACACCTTC. Residues: CSARHSTGNYGYTF.

The genes are TRBV7-2 and TRBJ2-2; D not certain. The ends were cut back, 7 bases at V and 2 bases at J, with 11 bases in the middle. CDR3 size: 14 residues. Germline CDR1 reads SGHTA; CDR2 reads FQGNSA. CDR3 coding DNA: TGTGCCAGCACCGTGGACGTTAACACCGGGGAGCTGTTTTTT. Its protein is CASTVDVNTGELFF.

The gene calls are TRBV20-1 and TRBJ2-6; 7 bases fit TRBD1. Germline V lookup: CDR1 DFQATT, CDR2 SNEGSKA (reference sequence). V trimming: 6 bases; J trimming: 2 bases; junction bases outside the gene matches: 10. This CDR3 contains 16 residues. Here the CDR3 DNA reads TGCAGTGCGACGCCACGAGGGGGCGCTGGGGCCAACGTCCTGACTTTC. Protein: CSATPRGGAGANVLTF.

The chain employs TRBV20-1 and TRBJ1-5; no firm D call. CDR3 length: 16 amino acids. Trimming left V 2 bases short and J 5 bases short, with 19 bases between. Germline CDR1 is DFQATT and CDR2 is SNEGSKA (reference sequence). The CDR3 here is CSARKAGPNPHQPQHF. The CDR3 DNA follows: TGCAGTGCTAGAAAGGCAGGACCCAACCCCCATCAGCCCCAGCATTTT.

The V call is TRBV27, the J call TRBJ2-7; the D gene could be TRBD1 or TRBD2 (5 bases each). The V gene's germline CDR1 is MNHEY and CDR2 SMNVEV (reference sequence). This CDR3 contains 13 residues. V lost 4 bases and J lost 0, with 7 bases in between. The CDR3 bases are TGTGCCAGCAGTTCTGGGACCTCCTACGAGCAGTACTTC. It specifies CASSSGTSYEQYF.

This clonotype appeared a single time. The chain links TRBV7-2 to TRBJ2-1; D remains ambiguous. The V and J ends lost 1 base and 8 bases respectively, with 9 bases between them. The CDR3 runs 13 residues. Germline V gives CDR1 SGHTA, CDR2 FQGNSA. CDR3 nucleotides: TGTGCCAGCAGCTTAGACCGTCGAGATGAGCAGTTCTTC. As protein: CASSLDRRDEQFF.

This chain connects TRBV6-6 to TRBJ1-2, with TRBD1 matching over 7 bases. CDR1 and CDR2 from the germline V gene are MNHNY and SVGAGI (reference sequence). CDR3 length equals 13 residues. With V trimmed by 6 bases and J by 3 bases, 4 bases remained unmatched. DNA for the CDR3: TGTGCCAGCAGGGGACAGACCTACTATGGCTACACCTTC. Amino acid sequence: CASRGQTYYGYTF.

The chain links TRBV3-1 to TRBJ2-1, with TRBD2 identical over 11 bases. The CDR3 is 13 residues long. V was pared by 6 bases and J by 11 bases, with 6 bases of the junction left unmatched. The V gene's germline CDR1 is LGHDT and CDR2 YNNKEL (reference sequence). The CDR3 DNA follows: TGTGCCAGCAGGGGGACTAGCGGACCTAAGCAGTTCTTC. It yields the protein CASRGTSGPKQFF.

The chain joins TRBV9 to TRBJ1-4; possibly TRBD1 for D (5 bases). Per the germline V gene, CDR1 is SGDLS and CDR2 is YYNGEE. Between the trimmed V and J ends, which lost 5 bases and 8 bases, there was a span of 19 bases. The CDR3 is made up of 15 amino acids. CDR3 loop: CASSGDPAGGEKLFF. The CDR3 DNA is TGTGCCAGCAGTGGAGATCCCGCCGGGGGGGAAAAACTGTTTTTT.

The J gene is TRBJ1-1, the V gene TRBV7-9, with D unclear. Per germline, CDR1 SEHNR and CDR2 FQNEAQ (reference sequence). CDR3 size: 14 residues. Trimming took off 2 bases at V and 4 bases at J, with 11 bases between the two ends. CDR3 nucleotides: TGTGCCAGCAGCTTAAAGGATGTGGGCACTGAAGCTTTCTTT. Translated: CASSLKDVGTEAFF.

The genes are TRBV3-1 and TRBJ1-2, with a tentative D call TRBD1 (6 bases). The CDR3 is 15 residues long. V lost 4 bases and J 8 bases, leaving 20 bases between the germline ends. The germline V gene encodes CDR1 LGHDT and CDR2 YNNKEL (reference sequence). CDR3 in DNA: TGTGCCAGCAGCCCCATCCCGACAGGCGGGTCCGGCTACACCTTC. This sequence encodes CASSPIPTGGSGYTF.

This clonotype was counted once. The chain carries TRBV5-1 and TRBJ2-5, with 9 bases lining up with TRBD1. Germline V lookup: CDR1 SGHRS, CDR2 YFSETQ. There are 15 residues in the CDR3. Trimming cost V 3 bases and J 4 bases; bases outside gene matches: 7. The DNA of the CDR3 is TGCGCCAGCAGCTCAGACCCGGGACAGGGAGAGACCCAGTACTTC. Its protein is CASSSDPGQGETQYF. Filled out from reference TRBV5-1 and TRBJ2-5, the complete variable domain reads KAGVTQTPRYLIKTRGQQVTLSCSPISGHRSVSWYQQTPGQGLQFLFEYFSETQRNKGNFPGRFSGRQFSNSRSEMNVSTLELGDSALYLCASSSDPGQGETQYFGPGTRLLVL.

In nucleotides, the CDR3 is TGTGCCAGCAGGAGGTATGAGGGGCGAGATGAGCAGTTCTTC. It yields the protein CASRRYEGRDEQFF. V and J are TRBV6-5 and TRBJ2-1; possibly TRBD1 or TRBD2 for D (5 bases each). The germline V and J ends were trimmed by 6 bases and 8 bases, with 17 bases remaining between them. The CDR3 sequence is 14 residues long. CDR1 is MNHEY and CDR2 is SVGAGI in the germline V gene.

The chain combines TRBV30 with TRBJ1-1; D is undetermined. V lost 2 bases and J lost 7, with 8 bases in between. Germline CDR1 is GTSNPN and CDR2 is SVGIG (reference sequence). CDR3 length: 11 residues. The CDR3 is CAWSLFDEAFF. CDR3 bases: TGTGCCTGGAGTCTGTTTGATGAAGCTTTCTTT.

The chain is built from TRBV12-3 or TRBV12-4 and TRBJ1-1, with D unclear. V was shortened by 11 bases and J by 4 bases, with 20 bases between the two germline ends. The CDR3 runs 14 residues. CDR3: CAVTTVSMGTEAFF. CDR3 nucleotide sequence: TGTGCCGTCACCACGGTCTCTATGGGCACTGAAGCTTTCTTT.

This clonotype was seen just once. The rearrangement joins TRBV28 to TRBJ2-7; TRBD1 might be the D (5 bases). Germline CDR1 reads MDHEN; CDR2 reads SYDVKM. The CDR3 spans 15 residues. The V end was cut by 4 bases, the J end by 2 bases, with 15 bases between. The CDR3: CASSSQMTATYEQYF. The CDR3 nucleotides are TGTGCCAGCAGTTCCCAGATGACAGCTACCTACGAGCAGTACTTC. The full variable domain, in which reference TRBV28 and TRBJ2-7 provide the parts outside the CDR3, is DVKVTQSSRYLVKRTGEKVFLECVQDMDHENMFWYRQDPGLGLRLIYFSYDVKMKEKGDIPEGYSVSREKKERFSLILESASTNQTSMYLCASSSQMTATYEQYFGPGTRLTVT.

The chain is built from TRBV7-9 and TRBJ1-6; possibly TRBD1 for D (6 bases). Germline CDR1 and CDR2: SEHNR and FQNEAQ (reference sequence). The CDR3 is made up of 15 amino acids. Trimming pared 5 bases from V and 7 bases from J, leaving 15 bases between. The DNA of the CDR3 is TGTGCCAGCAGCGAAGGGGGACGAGGAAATTCACCCCTCCACTTT. This sequence encodes CASSEGGRGNSPLHF.

The chain joins TRBV4-2 to TRBJ2-7, with TRBD2 identical over 9 bases. This CDR3 has 17 amino acids. The germline gives CDR1 LGHNA, CDR2 YNFKEQ. J lost 2 bases, V lost 3 bases, and 11 bases had no gene match. The CDR3 DNA follows: TGTGCCAGCAGCCAGACCTCCGGCGCTAGCGGGACCTACGAGCAGTACTTC. Encoded protein: CASSQTSGASGTYEQYF.

The gene calls are TRBV30 and TRBJ1-3, with D unresolved. This CDR3 comprises 15 residues. The V gene lost 5 bases and the J gene lost 0 bases, with 14 bases spanning the gap. Germline CDR1 reads GTSNPN; CDR2 reads SVGIG (reference sequence). CDR3 in DNA: TGTGCCTGGGGTACGCTGCTATTCTCTGGAAACACCATATATTTT. This encodes CAWGTLLFSGNTIYF.

J is TRBJ2-7 and V is TRBV7-9, with 8 bases lining up with TRBD1. The length of the CDR3 is 16 residues. Looked up from germline, CDR1 is SEHNR and CDR2 is FQNEAQ (reference sequence). The V and J ends lost 5 bases and 5 bases, in that order; junction bases with no gene match: 14. CDR3 loop: CASSQTAGGVFHEQYF. Written as DNA, the CDR3 is TGTGCCAGCAGCCAAACGGCAGGGGGCGTTTTCCACGAGCAGTACTTC.

The chain employs TRBV7-9 and TRBJ1-2; maybe TRBD1 (5 bases). The CDR3 has 14 amino acids. The V end lost 0 bases, the J end lost 4 bases, and 9 bases lay between the germline ends. Germline-derived CDR1 and CDR2 are SEHNR and FQNEAQ (reference sequence). CDR3 sequence reads: CASSLAGETYGYTF. CDR3 nucleotides: TGTGCCAGCAGCTTAGCGGGGGAAACCTATGGCTACACCTTC.